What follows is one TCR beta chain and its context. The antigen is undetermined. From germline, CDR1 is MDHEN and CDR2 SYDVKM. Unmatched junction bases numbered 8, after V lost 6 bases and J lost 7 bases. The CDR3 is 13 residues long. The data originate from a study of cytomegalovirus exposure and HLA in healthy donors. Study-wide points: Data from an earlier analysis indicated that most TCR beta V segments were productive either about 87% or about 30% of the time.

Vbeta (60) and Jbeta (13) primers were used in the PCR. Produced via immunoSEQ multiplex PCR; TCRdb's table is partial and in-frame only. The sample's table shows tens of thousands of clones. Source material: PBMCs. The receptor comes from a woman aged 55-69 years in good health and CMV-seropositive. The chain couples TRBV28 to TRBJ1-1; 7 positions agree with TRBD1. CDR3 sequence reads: CASRLGTVLEAFF. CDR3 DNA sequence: TGTGCCAGCAGATTAGGGACAGTGCTTGAAGCTTTCTTT.